Listed below are T cell receptor beta chains from one sample, sequenced in a study of control samples from healthy donors and cancer patients. TCRdb's table, derived via immunoSEQ multiplex PCR, lists solely in-frame clones and lacks some. The sample holds roughly 130,000 clones; about 91% are singletons and the top ten take roughly 9.4%. The sequenced sample was blood. Receptors originate from a man aged 18 to 29 in good health. Both conserved end residues are part of each CDR3. Each record gives: D gene, V gene, clone size, J gene, CDR3 DNA, CDR3 protein. D genes are given only for firm matches. Where a row states a size, it is once, few, many or the class of an expanded clone; other rows omit it.

.	TRBV5-1	once	TRBJ2-3	TGCGCCAGCAGCCCCGGAGGGGGGATGAACACAGATACGCAGTATTTT	CASSPGGGMNTDTQYF
.	TRBV20-1	.	TRBJ1-1	TGCAGTGCTAGTGAGGGCCCTGACACTGAAGCTTTCTTT	CSASEGPDTEAFF
.	TRBV19	.	TRBJ1-5	TGTGCCAGTAGTAGTGACCTGTTTGGCAATCAGCCCCAGCATTTT	CASSSDLFGNQPQHF
.	TRBV2	.	TRBJ2-7	TGTGCCAGCAGTGTAATGTCCGGGGAATCCTACGAGCAGTACTTC	CASSVMSGESYEQYF
.	TRBV5-1	.	TRBJ1-1	TGCGCCAGCAGCTTAGGGGTGAACACTGAAGCTTTCTTT	CASSLGVNTEAFF
.	TRBV7-2	once	TRBJ1-6	TGTGCCAGCAGCTTAGGGCCCAGGACAGCTAATAATTCACCCCTCCACTTT	CASSLGPRTANNSPLHF
TRBD1	TRBV2	once	TRBJ1-1	TGTGCCAGCAGTTTCGACAGGGGCAACACTGAAGCTTTCTTT	CASSFDRGNTEAFF
.	TRBV2	.	TRBJ1-5	TGTGCCAGCAGTGTTCGTAGGGAACGGCAGCCCCAGCATTTT	CASSVRRERQPQHF
TRBD1	TRBV7-9	.	TRBJ2-1	TGTGCCAGCAGACCGGACAGGGGTTTGACTGAGCAGTTCTTC	CASRPDRGLTEQFF
TRBD1	TRBV5-4	.	TRBJ2-1	TGTGCCAGCAGCTTGGGGGGACAGGGTAATGAGCAGTTCTTC	CASSLGGQGNEQFF
.	TRBV7-9	once	TRBJ1-1	TGTGCCAGCAGCTTAGCTGACCAGAACACTGAAGCTTTCTTT	CASSLADQNTEAFF
.	TRBV11-3	.	TRBJ2-5	TGTGCCAGCAGCTTAGAGGGGGGGCTGGGAGAGACCCAGTACTTC	CASSLEGGLGETQYF
.	TRBV19	.	TRBJ1-2	TGTGCCAGTAGTATAGACTCCATAAACTATGGCTACACCTTC	CASSIDSINYGYTF
TRBD1	TRBV11-2	.	TRBJ2-7	TGTGCCAGCAACTACAGGGGTTCCCACGAGCAGTACTTC	CASNYRGSHEQYF
.	TRBV5-1	once	TRBJ2-7	TGCGCCAGCAGCTTATCATCCGGGGCCTCCTACGAGCAGTACTTC	CASSLSSGASYEQYF
.	TRBV2	.	TRBJ2-7	TGTGCCAGCAGTGAAAAACCCAGAGAAAGCTCCTACGAGCAGTACTTC	CASSEKPRESSYEQYF
.	TRBV18	once	TRBJ2-4	TGTGCCAGCTCATCTATCCGACAAAGCAAAAACATTCAGTACTTC	CASSSIRQSKNIQYF
.	TRBV29-1	.	TRBJ2-1	TGCAGCGTTGAAGACACGCTGAAGAGCTCCTACAATGAGCAGTTCTTC	CSVEDTLKSSYNEQFF
.	TRBV4-1	.	TRBJ2-1	TGCGCCAGCAGCCATGATTCGAATGAGCAGTTCTTC	CASSHDSNEQFF
.	TRBV6-5	once	TRBJ2-2	TGTGCCAGCAGTTACTCGGGGGGGGCGGTCGGGGAGCTGTTTTTT	CASSYSGGAVGELFF
.	TRBV11-2	.	TRBJ1-2	TGTGCCAGCAGCTTATCCAAGGCGGGCTATGGCTACACCTTC	CASSLSKAGYGYTF
TRBD2	TRBV3-1/TRBV3-2	.	TRBJ2-1	TGTGCCAGCAGTCCCGGGACTAGCGGGTCTTCCGAGCAGTTCTTC	CASSPGTSGSSEQFF